The 25 T cell receptor beta chains below come from one sample, sequenced in a study of T cell repertoires in ileal Crohn's disease. Sequenced by immunoSEQ multiplex PCR; TCRdb stores in-frame clones only, minus some. The sample lists around 3,700 clones, 75% to 90% occurring once. Specified time point: proximal margin of the surgical specimen (macroscopically non-inflamed). Material: ileal tissue. These receptor sequences come from an adult with Crohn's disease.

The chain joins TRBV19 to TRBJ1-2; D gene uncertain. The CDR3 is 13 amino acids. Per germline, CDR1 LNHDA and CDR2 SQIVND (reference sequence). V was pared by 2 bases and J by 7 bases, with 11 bases between. The CDR3 sequence: CASSIWILSGYTF. In nucleotides, the CDR3 is TGTGCCAGTAGTATATGGATATTGAGTGGCTACACCTTC.

This chain uses TRBV19 with TRBJ2-1, with D maybe TRBD2 (6 bases). Germline CDR1 and CDR2: LNHDA and SQIVND (reference sequence). Trimming removed 0 bases at V and 7 bases at J, with 16 bases between. The CDR3 extends over 16 amino acids. The chain's CDR3 is CASSIDVTGARNEQFF. The CDR3, as DNA: TGTGCCAGTAGTATAGATGTAACGGGAGCTCGTAATGAGCAGTTCTTC.

This chain links TRBV27 with TRBJ2-7, with 9 positions matching TRBD1. Germline V CDR1 and CDR2: MNHEY, SMNVEV (reference sequence). V lost 7 bases and J lost 2; bases outside the gene matches: 9. The CDR3 contains 15 residues. The CDR3 here is CASNSRTGVAYEQYF. In nucleotides, the CDR3 is TGTGCCAGCAACTCCCGGACAGGGGTTGCCTACGAGCAGTACTTC.

The chain combines TRBV12-5 with TRBJ2-7; D gene uncertain. The CDR3 has 14 amino acids. Between the trimmed V and J ends, which lost 6 bases and 3 bases, there was a span of 15 bases. Germline CDR1 LGHNT, CDR2 FRNRAP. CDR3 sequence (DNA): TGTGCTAGTGGCCCGGACCTCCGAGGCTACGAGCAGTACTTC. It yields the protein CASGPDLRGYEQYF. Variable domain in full (rest from reference TRBV12-5 and TRBJ2-7): DARVTQTPRHKVTEMGQEVTMRCQPILGHNTVFWYRQTMMQGLELLAYFRNRAPLDDSGMPKDRFSAEMPDATLATLKIQPSEPRDSAVYFCASGPDLRGYEQYFGPGTRLTVT.

This rearrangement joins TRBV29-1 to TRBJ2-5; D is uncertain. Trimming left V 6 bases short and J 1 base short, with 12 bases between. The CDR3 consists of 13 residues. The germline V gene encodes CDR1 SQVTM and CDR2 ANQGSEA. CDR3 DNA sequence: TGCAGCGTCTCGTCCAGCCGCCAAGAGACCCAGTACTTC. This encodes CSVSSSRQETQYF.

The V and J genes are TRBV25-1 and TRBJ2-1, with D tentatively TRBD2 (5 bases). The CDR3 covers 13 residues. The ends were cut back, 6 bases at V and 6 bases at J, with 12 bases in the middle. Per germline, CDR1 MGHDK and CDR2 SYGVNS. In DNA, the CDR3 is TGTGCCAGCAGGGCCCCTAGCCTCAATGAGCAGTTCTTC. Its protein is CASRAPSLNEQFF. Together with reference TRBV25-1 and TRBJ2-1, the CDR3 gives the full variable domain: EADIYQTPRYLVIGTGKKITLECSQTMGHDKMYWYQQDPGMELHLIHYSYGVNSTEKGDLSSESTVSRIRTEHFPLTLESARPSHTSQYLCASRAPSLNEQFFGPGTRLTVL.

The CDR3 sequence: CASSCCTGDEQYF. The CDR3 DNA reads TGTGCCAGCAGTTGTTGTACAGGGGACGAGCAGTACTTC. The chain carries TRBV25-1 and TRBJ2-7, with 7 bases that match TRBD1. The junction had 6 bases not matched to a gene; V was cut back by 5 bases and J by 5 bases. Germline values: CDR1 MGHDK, CDR2 SYGVNS. This CDR3 region has 13 residues.

This chain joins TRBV6-1 and TRBJ1-1; no definite D call. The CDR3 sequence is 11 residues long. V gave up 8 bases and J gave up 1 base, with 5 bases separating them. CDR1 and CDR2 (germline): MNHNS, SASEGT. The CDR3 loop reads CASLRNTEAFF. Written as DNA, the CDR3 is TGTGCCAGCCTGAGGAACACTGAAGCTTTCTTT.

The chain carries TRBV21-1 and TRBJ1-2; TRBD1 is taken as the D call from the table, unchecked against the DNA. TRBV21-1 is shown as a pseudogene. The CDR3 sequence is 17 residues long. In DNA form, the CDR3 reads TGTGCCAGCAGCAAAGCGACAGGGGGCATCTCGGGCGATGGCTACACCTTC. Protein product: CASSKATGGISGDGYTF.

The chain links TRBV4-3 to TRBJ1-2; 7 positions match TRBD1. Germline V gene sequence: CDR1 LGHNA, CDR2 YSLEER. CDR3 length: 18 amino acids. The trim removed 4 bases at V and 2 bases at J, leaving 16 bases unmatched. The CDR3 sequence is CASSPARQGITPNYGYTF. The CDR3 bases are TGCGCCAGCAGCCCAGCCAGACAGGGAATCACCCCAAACTATGGCTACACCTTC.

The rearrangement joins TRBV7-9 to TRBJ2-7, with D uncertain. V was clipped by 0 bases and J by 0 bases, with 9 bases between them. The CDR3 is made up of 15 amino acids. Per the germline V gene, CDR1 is SEHNR and CDR2 is FQNEAQ (reference sequence). This chain's CDR3 is CASSLAGRFSYEQYF. CDR3 DNA: TGTGCCAGCAGCTTAGCGGGCAGGTTCTCCTACGAGCAGTACTTC. The full variable domain, with the rest looked up from reference TRBV7-9 and TRBJ2-7, is DTGVSQNPRHKITKRGQNVTFRCDPISEHNRLYWYRQTLGQGPEFLTYFQNEAQLEKSRLLSDRFSAERPKGSFSTLEIQRTEQGDSAMYLCASSLAGRFSYEQYFGPGTRLTVT.

This clone has just one count. The V gene is TRBV6-1, the J gene TRBJ1-2, with D hard to call. Germline CDR1 reads MNHNS; CDR2 reads SASEGT. The V end lost 0 bases, the J end lost 4 bases, and 12 bases lay between the germline ends. This CDR3 is built from 15 residues. This chain's CDR3 is CASSEALQARYGYTF. CDR3 DNA: TGTGCCAGCAGTGAAGCGCTTCAGGCACGCTATGGCTACACCTTC.

This chain links TRBV18 with TRBJ2-7; D is ambiguous. This CDR3 is 12 amino acids long. Germline V gives CDR1 KGHSH, CDR2 LQKENI. V was pared by 3 bases and J by 5 bases, with 8 bases between. CDR3 in amino acids: CASSPNRDEQYF. CDR3 DNA sequence: TGTGCCAGCTCACCGAACCGGGACGAGCAGTACTTC.

Here the CDR3 DNA reads TGTGCCAGCAGCCAAGATCCGGCAGGGCGGTGGTATCAGCCCCAGCATTTT. Translation: CASSQDPAGRWYQPQHF. The chain links TRBV4-2 to TRBJ1-5; possibly TRBD1 for D (5 bases). From germline, CDR1 is LGHNA and CDR2 YNFKEQ. CDR3 length: 17 amino acids. V lost 0 bases and J 5 bases, leaving 17 bases between the germline ends.

V and J are TRBV7-2 and TRBJ2-3; TRBD2 aligns across 7 bases. The trim removed 0 bases at V and 4 bases at J, leaving 4 bases unmatched. CDR3 length: 15 amino acids. Germline V lookup: CDR1 SGHTA, CDR2 FQGNSA. CDR3 DNA: TGTGCCAGCAGCTTAGCCCAGCGGGGATCAGATACGCAGTATTTT. It translates to CASSLAQRGSDTQYF. The full variable domain, with the rest looked up from reference TRBV7-2 and TRBJ2-3, is GAGVSQSPSNKVTEKGKDVELRCDPISGHTALYWYRQSLGQGLEFLIYFQGNSAPDKSGLPSDRFSAERTGGSVSTLTIQRTQQEDSAVYLCASSLAQRGSDTQYFGPGTRLTVL.

CDR3 amino acids: CASSLGTGHYGYTF. CDR3 DNA: TGTGCCAGCAGCTTGGGAACGGGGCACTATGGCTACACCTTC. This chain links TRBV5-4 with TRBJ1-2; TRBD1 might be the D (5 bases). Germline-derived CDR1 and CDR2 are SGHNT and YYREEE (reference sequence). Trimming removed 0 bases at V and 3 bases at J, with 9 bases between. The CDR3 is made up of 14 amino acids.

This chain uses TRBV28 with TRBJ2-7; D is possibly TRBD2 (5 bases). This CDR3 has 15 amino acids. Per germline, CDR1 MDHEN and CDR2 SYDVKM. Deletions cut 8 bases from V and 0 bases from J, with 17 bases between. CDR3 protein: CASLDGSVNSYEQYF. CDR3 DNA: TGTGCCAGCCTGGACGGTAGCGTAAACTCCTACGAGCAGTACTTC.

CDR3 DNA sequence: TGCGCCAGCAGCCAAGATGAGGGGGGGTCCAATGGCTACACCTTC. As protein: CASSQDEGGSNGYTF. This chain connects TRBV4-3 to TRBJ1-2; possibly TRBD1 for D (6 bases). The germline V gene encodes CDR1 LGHNA and CDR2 YSLEER. The CDR3 is 15 amino acids. Trimming left V 0 bases short and J 6 bases short, with 14 bases between.

The gene calls are TRBV29-1 and TRBJ2-7; unclear D gene. V shed 4 bases and J shed 0 bases, with 10 bases lying between them. CDR1 and CDR2 from the germline V gene are SQVTM and ANQGSEA. CDR3 length: 13 amino acids. CDR3 loop: CSVVIRSSYEQYF. CDR3 nucleotide sequence: TGCAGCGTTGTGATCAGGAGCTCCTACGAGCAGTACTTC.

The chain is built from TRBV6-1 and TRBJ2-7; D is undetermined. From germline, CDR1 is MNHNS and CDR2 SASEGT. V was cut by 6 bases and J by 1 base, with 7 bases left in between. This CDR3 has 12 residues. CDR3 DNA: TGTGCCAGCAGACAGCTGTCCTACGAGCAGTACTTC. Amino acid sequence: CASRQLSYEQYF.

The chain uses TRBV7-2 and TRBJ2-3, with D tentatively TRBD2 (5 bases). Germline V lookup: CDR1 SGHTA, CDR2 FQGNSA. The CDR3 contains 13 residues. The V end lost 2 bases, the J end lost 8 bases, and 11 bases lay between the germline ends. CDR3 DNA sequence: TGTGCCAGCAGCTTAAAAGGCGCGGGTACGCAGTATTTT. Translating gives CASSLKGAGTQYF. Supplemented by reference TRBV7-2 and TRBJ2-3, the full variable domain reads GAGVSQSPSNKVTEKGKDVELRCDPISGHTALYWYRQSLGQGLEFLIYFQGNSAPDKSGLPSDRFSAERTGGSVSTLTIQRTQQEDSAVYLCASSLKGAGTQYFGPGTRLTVL.

This clone was seen only once. This chain connects TRBV29-1 to TRBJ2-7; the D gene could be TRBD1 or TRBD2 (5 bases each). Trimming took 6 bases from V and 6 from J, leaving 18 bases between them. This CDR3 is 13 amino acids long. Germline CDR1 reads SQVTM; CDR2 reads ANQGSEA. The CDR3 region has the DNA TGCAGCGTCGCCCGGGGCGCGATATCCGAGCAGTACTTC. It encodes CSVARGAISEQYF.

This clone was picked up one time. The rearrangement joins TRBV29-1 to TRBJ2-7, with 7 bases identical to TRBD2. Germline CDR1 and CDR2: SQVTM and ANQGSEA. The CDR3 extends over 13 amino acids. The V and J ends lost 6 bases and 4 bases, in that order; junction bases with no gene match: 9. The chain's CDR3 is CSVPGGSEYEQYF. The CDR3 nucleotides read TGCAGCGTGCCAGGCGGGAGTGAGTACGAGCAGTACTTC.

This rearrangement joins TRBV5-5 to TRBJ1-5; the match to TRBD1 covers 8 bases. Germline-derived CDR1 and CDR2 are SGHKS and YYEKEE (reference sequence). There are 13 residues in the CDR3. Trimming took 3 bases from V and 4 from J; bases not matched to a gene: 0. Written as DNA, the CDR3 is TGTGCCAGCAGCTGGGACAGGAATCAGCCCCAGCATTTT. This encodes CASSWDRNQPQHF.

The chain links TRBV7-9 to TRBJ1-1; D might be TRBD1 (6 bases). The CDR3 extends over 13 amino acids. V shed 5 bases and J shed 3 bases, with 10 bases lying between them. Germline V lookup: CDR1 SEHNR, CDR2 FQNEAQ (reference sequence). CDR3 nucleotides: TGTGCCAGCAGCACCCGACAGGACACTGAAGCTTTCTTT. The encoded protein is CASSTRQDTEAFF.